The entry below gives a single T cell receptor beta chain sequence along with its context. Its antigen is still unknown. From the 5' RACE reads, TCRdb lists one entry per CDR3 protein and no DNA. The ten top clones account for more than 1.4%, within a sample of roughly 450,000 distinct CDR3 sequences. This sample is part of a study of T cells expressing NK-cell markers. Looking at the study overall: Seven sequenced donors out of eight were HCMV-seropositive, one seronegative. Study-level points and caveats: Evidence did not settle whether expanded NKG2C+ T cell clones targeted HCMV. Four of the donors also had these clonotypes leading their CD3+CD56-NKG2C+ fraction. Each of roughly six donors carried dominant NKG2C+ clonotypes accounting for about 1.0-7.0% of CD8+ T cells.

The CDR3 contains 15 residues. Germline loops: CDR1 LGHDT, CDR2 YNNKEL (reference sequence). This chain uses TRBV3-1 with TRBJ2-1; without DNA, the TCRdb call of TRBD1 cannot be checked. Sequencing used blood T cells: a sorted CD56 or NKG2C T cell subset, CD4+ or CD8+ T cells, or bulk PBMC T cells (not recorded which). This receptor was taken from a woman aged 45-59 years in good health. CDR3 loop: CASSQSGQGEGRQFF.